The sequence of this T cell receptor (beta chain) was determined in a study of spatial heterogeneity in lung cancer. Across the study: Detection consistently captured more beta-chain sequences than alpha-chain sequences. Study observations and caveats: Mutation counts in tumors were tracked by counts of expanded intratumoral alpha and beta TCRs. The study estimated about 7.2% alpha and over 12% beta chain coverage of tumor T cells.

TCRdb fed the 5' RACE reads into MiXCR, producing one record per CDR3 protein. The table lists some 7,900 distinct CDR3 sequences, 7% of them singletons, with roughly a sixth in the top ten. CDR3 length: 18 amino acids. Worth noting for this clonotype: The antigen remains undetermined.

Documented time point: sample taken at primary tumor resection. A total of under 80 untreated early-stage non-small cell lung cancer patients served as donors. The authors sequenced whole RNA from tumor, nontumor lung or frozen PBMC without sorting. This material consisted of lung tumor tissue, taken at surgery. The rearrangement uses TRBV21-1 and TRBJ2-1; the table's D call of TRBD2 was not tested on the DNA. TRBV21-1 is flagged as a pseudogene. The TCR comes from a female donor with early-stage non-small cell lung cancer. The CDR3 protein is CASSKPGFGIKGEGPQFF. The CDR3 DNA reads TGTGCCAGCAGCAAGCCTGGTTTCGGAATTAAGGGGGAGGGCCCTCAGTTCTTC.